This is a list of T cell receptor beta chains from one sample in a study of blood T cell repertoires in COVID-19. Here immunoSEQ multiplex PCR was the method, and the copy in TCRdb shows in-frame clones only, minus some. The sample includes 160,000 or so clones, more than 75% of them seen just once. Sequencing input: peripheral blood. Receptors were obtained from a woman aged 50 to 60 with COVID-19, enrolled during active disease. Each CDR3 is given with its conserved first and last residue. The order of the fields is D gene, J gene, clone size, V gene, CDR3 protein, CDR3 DNA. The D gene is left open where the match is weak. For some rows the clone size is stated as once, few or many, or as a class when expanded; others skip it.

D gene: -; J gene: TRBJ2-5; clone size: -; V gene: TRBV19; CDR3 protein: CASSIVSTPETQYF; CDR3 DNA: TGTGCCAGTAGTATAGTTAGCACTCCAGAGACCCAGTACTTC
D gene: -; J gene: TRBJ1-1; clone size: -; V gene: TRBV28; CDR3 protein: CASSIDTGNTEAFF; CDR3 DNA: TGTGCCAGCAGTATAGATACAGGGAACACTGAAGCTTTCTTT
D gene: -; J gene: TRBJ1-5; clone size: -; V gene: TRBV4-1; CDR3 protein: CASSQESRDNQPQHF; CDR3 DNA: TGCGCCAGCAGCCAAGAATCCAGGGACAATCAGCCCCAGCATTTT
D gene: TRBD2; J gene: TRBJ2-3; clone size: -; V gene: TRBV2; CDR3 protein: CASSERGTILWADTQYF; CDR3 DNA: TGTGCCAGCAGCGAACGGGGGACTATCCTTTGGGCAGATACGCAGTATTTT
D gene: TRBD1; J gene: TRBJ1-2; clone size: -; V gene: TRBV10-3; CDR3 protein: CATLGTGDPNYGYTF; CDR3 DNA: TGTGCCACCCTCGGGACAGGGGACCCTAACTATGGCTACACCTTC
D gene: -; J gene: TRBJ2-7; clone size: -; V gene: TRBV5-1; CDR3 protein: CASSLGQISYEQYF; CDR3 DNA: TGCGCCAGCAGCTTGGGACAGATCTCCTACGAGCAGTACTTC
D gene: TRBD2; J gene: TRBJ2-1; clone size: -; V gene: TRBV7-9; CDR3 protein: CASSSAGDSYNEQFF; CDR3 DNA: TGTGCCAGCAGCTCGGCGGGGGACTCCTACAATGAGCAGTTCTTC
D gene: -; J gene: TRBJ1-2; clone size: once; V gene: TRBV7-9; CDR3 protein: CASSPAGDYGYTF; CDR3 DNA: TGTGCCAGCAGCCCCGCAGGGGACTATGGCTACACCTTC
D gene: -; J gene: TRBJ1-2; clone size: -; V gene: TRBV28; CDR3 protein: CASSSIQGLPSYGYTF; CDR3 DNA: TGTGCCAGCAGTTCAATCCAGGGTCTCCCTTCCTATGGCTACACCTTC
D gene: -; J gene: TRBJ2-5; clone size: once; V gene: TRBV5-6; CDR3 protein: CASSFSSQETQYF; CDR3 DNA: TGTGCCAGCAGCTTTTCGTCCCAAGAGACCCAGTACTTC
D gene: -; J gene: TRBJ2-2; clone size: once; V gene: TRBV6-5; CDR3 protein: CASNRETANTGELFF; CDR3 DNA: TGTGCCAGCAACCGAGAGACAGCGAACACCGGGGAGCTGTTTTTT
D gene: -; J gene: TRBJ1-5; clone size: -; V gene: TRBV6-5; CDR3 protein: CASSLHISNQPQHF; CDR3 DNA: TGTGCCAGCAGTTTACATATTAGCAATCAGCCCCAGCATTTT
D gene: TRBD1; J gene: TRBJ1-4; clone size: -; V gene: TRBV28; CDR3 protein: CASSINRGEEKLFF; CDR3 DNA: TGTGCCAGCAGCATTAACAGGGGGGAAGAAAAACTGTTTTTT
D gene: -; J gene: TRBJ1-1; clone size: -; V gene: TRBV5-1; CDR3 protein: CASSPRTANTEAFF; CDR3 DNA: TGCGCCAGCAGCCCTCGGACAGCCAACACTGAAGCTTTCTTT
D gene: -; J gene: TRBJ1-4; clone size: few; V gene: TRBV7-2; CDR3 protein: CASSLGRWEKLFF; CDR3 DNA: TGTGCCAGCAGCTTAGGGCGGTGGGAAAAACTGTTTTTT
D gene: TRBD2; J gene: TRBJ2-3; clone size: -; V gene: TRBV4-3; CDR3 protein: CASSQDLFRLAGTDTQYF; CDR3 DNA: TGCGCCAGCAGCCAAGATCTCTTTCGACTAGCGGGCACAGATACGCAGTATTTT
D gene: -; J gene: TRBJ2-7; clone size: once; V gene: TRBV7-2; CDR3 protein: CASSLVHGSSYEQYF; CDR3 DNA: TGTGCCAGCAGCTTAGTGCACGGGAGCTCCTACGAGCAGTACTTC
D gene: -; J gene: TRBJ2-1; clone size: few; V gene: TRBV15; CDR3 protein: CATSITQGSSYNEQFF; CDR3 DNA: TGTGCCACCAGCATCACCCAGGGGAGCTCCTACAATGAGCAGTTCTTC
D gene: TRBD2; J gene: TRBJ2-7; clone size: -; V gene: TRBV7-8; CDR3 protein: CASSSPGLAVYEQYF; CDR3 DNA: TGTGCCAGCAGCTCGCCGGGACTAGCGGTCTACGAGCAGTACTTC
D gene: TRBD2; J gene: TRBJ2-2; clone size: -; V gene: TRBV2; CDR3 protein: CAVGLVATGELFF; CDR3 DNA: TGTGCCGTAGGACTAGTCGCCACCGGGGAGCTGTTTTTT
D gene: TRBD2; J gene: TRBJ2-5; clone size: -; V gene: TRBV27; CDR3 protein: CASSCPGLAGGMQETQYF; CDR3 DNA: TGTGCCAGCAGTTGTCCCGGACTAGCGGGGGGAATGCAAGAGACCCAGTACTTC
D gene: TRBD2; J gene: TRBJ2-3; clone size: -; V gene: TRBV5-5; CDR3 protein: CASSRTSGGSDTQYF; CDR3 DNA: TGTGCCAGCAGTCGGACTAGCGGGGGATCAGATACGCAGTATTTT
D gene: TRBD1; J gene: TRBJ1-2; clone size: -; V gene: TRBV6-5; CDR3 protein: CASSQGARDGYTF; CDR3 DNA: TGTGCCAGCAGTCAGGGGGCTCGGGATGGCTACACCTTC
D gene: TRBD1; J gene: TRBJ1-4; clone size: -; V gene: TRBV7-9; CDR3 protein: CASSLNRGSGELFF; CDR3 DNA: TGTGCCAGCAGCTTAAACAGGGGCTCTGGAGAACTGTTTTTT
D gene: -; J gene: TRBJ1-5; clone size: -; V gene: TRBV6-2/TRBV6-3; CDR3 protein: CASSSRGFSNQPQHF; CDR3 DNA: TGTGCCAGCAGTTCCCGGGGGTTTAGCAATCAGCCCCAGCATTTT
D gene: -; J gene: TRBJ1-5; clone size: once; V gene: TRBV6-5; CDR3 protein: CASSFRLGNQPQHF; CDR3 DNA: TGTGCCAGCAGTTTCCGACTGGGTAATCAGCCCCAGCATTTT
D gene: TRBD1; J gene: TRBJ1-5; clone size: -; V gene: TRBV2; CDR3 protein: CASTGTGGENQPQHF; CDR3 DNA: TGTGCCAGCACCGGGACAGGGGGCGAGAATCAGCCCCAGCATTTT
D gene: -; J gene: TRBJ2-3; clone size: -; V gene: TRBV9; CDR3 protein: CASSPSTDTQYF; CDR3 DNA: TGTGCCAGCAGCCCGAGTACAGATACGCAGTATTTT
D gene: -; J gene: TRBJ1-2; clone size: -; V gene: TRBV3-1/TRBV3-2; CDR3 protein: CASSQGPERGYTF; CDR3 DNA: TGTGCCAGCAGCCAAGGTCCGGAGCGTGGCTACACCTTC
D gene: TRBD2; J gene: TRBJ2-5; clone size: -; V gene: TRBV11-2; CDR3 protein: CASSLELAGGETQYF; CDR3 DNA: TGTGCCAGCAGCTTAGAACTAGCGGGGGGAGAGACCCAGTACTTC
D gene: TRBD1; J gene: TRBJ1-3; clone size: -; V gene: TRBV6-5; CDR3 protein: CASSFRTGVGNTIYF; CDR3 DNA: TGTGCCAGCAGTTTTCGGACAGGGGTTGGAAACACCATATATTTT
D gene: -; J gene: TRBJ1-6; clone size: -; V gene: TRBV5-1; CDR3 protein: CASSLGQGGSPLHF; CDR3 DNA: TGCGCCAGCAGCTTGGGCCAGGGCGGCTCACCCCTCCACTTT
D gene: TRBD2; J gene: TRBJ2-5; clone size: -; V gene: TRBV7-2; CDR3 protein: CASSLASVGGARETQYF; CDR3 DNA: TGTGCCAGCAGCTTAGCCTCGGTCGGGGGGGCCAGGGAGACCCAGTACTTC
D gene: -; J gene: TRBJ1-3; clone size: -; V gene: TRBV10-3; CDR3 protein: CATRTGSGNTIYF; CDR3 DNA: TGTGCCACCAGGACGGGCTCTGGAAACACCATATATTTT
D gene: TRBD1; J gene: TRBJ1-3; clone size: -; V gene: TRBV7-9; CDR3 protein: CASSTPGTGRSIYF; CDR3 DNA: TGTGCCAGCAGCACCCCCGGGACAGGGCGATCCATATATTTT
D gene: -; J gene: TRBJ2-6; clone size: -; V gene: TRBV7-2; CDR3 protein: CASSGTGISGANVLTF; CDR3 DNA: TGTGCCAGCAGCGGAACAGGGATCTCTGGGGCCAACGTCCTGACTTTC
D gene: TRBD2; J gene: TRBJ2-1; clone size: -; V gene: TRBV30; CDR3 protein: CAWSVPLAGHNEQFF; CDR3 DNA: TGTGCCTGGAGTGTACCACTAGCGGGCCACAATGAGCAGTTCTTC
D gene: -; J gene: TRBJ2-2; clone size: -; V gene: TRBV6-2/TRBV6-3; CDR3 protein: CASSYTRQDTGELFF; CDR3 DNA: TGTGCCAGCAGTTACACCCGACAGGACACCGGGGAGCTGTTTTTT
D gene: -; J gene: TRBJ1-6; clone size: -; V gene: TRBV12-3/TRBV12-4; CDR3 protein: CASSFLRSEPLHF; CDR3 DNA: TGTGCCAGCAGTTTCCTCCGAAGTGAGCCCCTCCACTTT
D gene: TRBD1; J gene: TRBJ2-7; clone size: -; V gene: TRBV11-1; CDR3 protein: CASSTRQGSYEQYF; CDR3 DNA: TGTGCCAGCAGCACCCGACAGGGATCCTACGAGCAGTACTTC
D gene: -; J gene: TRBJ2-7; clone size: -; V gene: TRBV18; CDR3 protein: CASSPRVGESSYEQYF; CDR3 DNA: TGTGCCAGCTCACCACGTGTAGGGGAAAGCTCCTACGAGCAGTACTTC
D gene: TRBD1; J gene: TRBJ2-7; clone size: -; V gene: TRBV9; CDR3 protein: CASSAGTGTLYEQYF; CDR3 DNA: TGTGCCAGCAGCGCCGGGACAGGGACTCTCTACGAGCAGTACTTC
D gene: TRBD2; J gene: TRBJ2-3; clone size: -; V gene: TRBV7-6; CDR3 protein: CASSPQTSGGVDTQYF; CDR3 DNA: TGTGCCAGCAGCCCACAGACTAGCGGGGGTGTAGATACGCAGTATTTT
D gene: -; J gene: TRBJ1-1; clone size: -; V gene: TRBV12-3/TRBV12-4; CDR3 protein: CASSLGGGAGAFF; CDR3 DNA: TGTGCCAGCAGTTTAGGTGGGGGCGCAGGAGCTTTCTTT
D gene: TRBD1; J gene: TRBJ2-1; clone size: once; V gene: TRBV7-9; CDR3 protein: CASSLVQGAYNEQFF; CDR3 DNA: TGTGCCAGCAGCTTAGTACAGGGGGCTTACAATGAGCAGTTCTTC
D gene: -; J gene: TRBJ1-5; clone size: -; V gene: TRBV27; CDR3 protein: CASSRGARADQPQHF; CDR3 DNA: TGTGCCAGCAGTCGTGGGGCCCGTGCCGATCAGCCCCAGCATTTT
D gene: TRBD1; J gene: TRBJ2-1; clone size: once; V gene: TRBV11-2; CDR3 protein: CASSLGTVIYNEQFF; CDR3 DNA: TGTGCCAGCAGCTTGGGGACAGTTATCTACAATGAGCAGTTCTTC
D gene: TRBD2; J gene: TRBJ2-3; clone size: once; V gene: TRBV7-2; CDR3 protein: CASSYTAGGRVDTQYF; CDR3 DNA: TGTGCCAGCAGCTATACAGCGGGGGGGAGAGTGGATACGCAGTATTTT
D gene: -; J gene: TRBJ2-1; clone size: -; V gene: TRBV2; CDR3 protein: CASSVFNNEQFF; CDR3 DNA: TGTGCCAGCAGTGTGTTCAACAATGAGCAGTTCTTC
D gene: -; J gene: TRBJ2-7; clone size: -; V gene: TRBV7-2; CDR3 protein: CASSSLAGSYEQYF; CDR3 DNA: TGTGCCAGCAGCTCCCTGGCGGGGTCCTACGAGCAGTACTTC
D gene: -; J gene: TRBJ2-3; clone size: -; V gene: TRBV6-6; CDR3 protein: CASKLVGDTQYF; CDR3 DNA: TGTGCCAGCAAACTGGTTGGAGATACGCAGTATTTT